This passage covers 14 T cell receptor beta chains from one sample sequenced in a study of blood T cell repertoires in COVID-19. Method: immunoSEQ multiplex PCR; TCRdb's copy keeps in-frame clones and lacks some. Found here are a few hundred thousand clones, 70% to 90% of them singletons; the top ten hold roughly 7.2%. The sample was peripheral blood. The receptors were gathered from a woman aged 60-75 years with COVID-19, enrolled during active disease.

In DNA form, the CDR3 reads TGTGCCAGCAGCGCCCAGGGGGCTGACTATGGCTACACCTTC. It specifies CASSAQGADYGYTF. The chain uses TRBV5-6 and TRBJ1-2, with 8 nucleotides matching TRBD1. Germline V CDR1 and CDR2: SGHDT, YYEEEE. Trimming at V came to 4 bases and at J to 3 bases, leaving 5 bases not matched to a gene. This CDR3 is 14 amino acids long.

The chain uses TRBV19 and TRBJ1-1; 8 nucleotides align to TRBD1. This CDR3 spans 16 amino acids. V lost 5 bases to trimming and J lost 1 base; unmatched junction nucleotides: 9. Germline CDR1 reads LNHDA; CDR2 reads SQIVND (reference sequence). CDR3 loop: CASSLPDREPNTEAFF. As DNA, the CDR3 is TGTGCCAGTAGTCTCCCGGACAGGGAACCGAACACTGAAGCTTTCTTT.

This clone showed up just a few times. This chain links TRBV11-2 with TRBJ2-7; 7 bases line up with TRBD2. The V gene end was trimmed by 1 base and the J gene end by 3 bases; junction bases not matched to a gene: 6. CDR1 and CDR2 (germline): SGHAT, FQNNGV. The CDR3 extends over 15 amino acids. CDR3 loop: CASSLAPASGYEQYF. CDR3 DNA: TGTGCCAGCAGCTTAGCCCCGGCTAGCGGCTACGAGCAGTACTTC.

The CDR3 sequence is CASSLGGTSGPSGELFF. For the CDR3, the DNA is TGTGCCAGCAGCTTAGGAGGGACTAGCGGGCCCTCCGGGGAGCTGTTTTTT. The chain is built from TRBV7-2 and TRBJ2-2; 12 nucleotides agree with TRBD2. This CDR3 has 17 amino acids. V lost 1 base and J lost 6; bases outside the gene matches: 6. The germline CDR1 and CDR2 sequences are SGHTA and FQGNSA.

This chain links TRBV6-5 with TRBJ1-2, with D possibly matching TRBD1 (5 bases). The germline V gene encodes CDR1 MNHEY and CDR2 SVGAGI. Between the trimmed V and J ends, which lost 5 bases and 0 bases, there was a span of 13 bases. This CDR3 comprises 15 residues. The CDR3 nucleotides read TGTGCCAGCAGTCCCGACAGAGAAGCTAACTATGGCTACACCTTC. It yields the protein CASSPDREANYGYTF.

V is TRBV5-1 and J is TRBJ1-2; 7 bases align to TRBD1. CDR3 size: 14 residues. The V gene end was trimmed by 4 bases and the J gene end by 4 bases; junction bases not matched to a gene: 7. CDR1 SGHRS and CDR2 YFSETQ come from the germline V gene. The CDR3 loop reads CASSPQGGVYGYTF. The DNA of the CDR3 is TGCGCCAGCAGCCCCCAAGGGGGCGTCTATGGCTACACCTTC.

The V call is TRBV2, the J call TRBJ2-5; 9 nucleotides line up with TRBD1. There are 12 residues in the CDR3. Germline loops: CDR1 SNHLY, CDR2 FYNNEI. The J segment lost 6 bases and the V segment lost 7 bases, leaving 3 bases of the junction unmatched. The CDR3 region has the DNA TGTGCCAGCACGGACAGGGGAAAGACCCAGTACTTC. Protein product: CASTDRGKTQYF.

The chain carries TRBV6-2 or TRBV6-3 and TRBJ2-3, with 7 bases matching TRBD1. After removal of 2 bases from V and 6 bases from J, the junction contained 5 bases not matched to a gene. The CDR3 loop spans 14 amino acids. CDR1 is MNHEY and CDR2 is SVGEGT in the germline V gene. The DNA for the CDR3 is TGTGCCAGCAGTTACGTACAGGGGCGGGATACGCAGTATTTT. This sequence encodes CASSYVQGRDTQYF.

The CDR3 DNA reads TGTGCCAGCAGCTTCGACAGGGGAATAGAGACCCAGTACTTC. As protein: CASSFDRGIETQYF. This chain joins TRBV11-3 and TRBJ2-5; 8 positions agree with TRBD1. V was clipped by 3 bases and J by 4 bases; unmatched bases: 4. The CDR3 totals 14 residues. The germline gives CDR1 SGHNT, CDR2 YENEEA.

The V gene is TRBV5-8, the J gene TRBJ2-5, with 8 bases aligning to TRBD2. V lost 1 base, J lost 1 base, and 6 bases stayed unmatched. Germline CDR1 SGHTS, CDR2 YDEGEE. The CDR3 runs 16 residues. This chain's CDR3 is CASSLSRGASQETQYF. The CDR3 DNA reads as TGTGCCAGCAGCTTGTCGCGGGGGGCCTCCCAAGAGACCCAGTACTTC.

This sequence joins TRBV5-1 and TRBJ1-1; possibly TRBD1 for D (6 bases). The CDR3 length is 18 residues. Germline V gene lookup returns CDR1 SGHRS and CDR2 YFSETQ. Trimming removed 0 bases at V and 6 bases at J, with 24 bases between. This chain's CDR3 is CASSLARDNRRLGAEAFF. The CDR3 DNA sequence: TGCGCCAGCAGCTTGGCCCGGGACAACCGAAGATTAGGCGCTGAAGCTTTCTTT.

The chain has TRBV9 and TRBJ1-3; 7 positions match TRBD1. The V segment lost 4 bases and the J segment 3 bases; nucleotides outside the gene matches: 10. The V gene's germline CDR1 is SGDLS and CDR2 YYNGEE. This CDR3 is 16 amino acids long. CDR3: CASSPRAGGGGNTIYF. As DNA, the CDR3 is TGTGCCAGCAGCCCGAGGGCAGGGGGTGGTGGAAACACCATATATTTT.

The V call is TRBV5-4, the J call TRBJ2-2; the D gene is possibly TRBD1 (6 bases). Trimming shortened V by 0 bases and J by 5 bases, and 17 bases separated the two germline ends. This CDR3 has 17 residues. Germline V lookup: CDR1 SGHNT, CDR2 YYREEE (reference sequence). The CDR3 DNA follows: TGTGCCAGCAGCTTGGATTTGGGGGCGCAGGGGACCGGGGAGCTGTTTTTT. Translation gives CASSLDLGAQGTGELFF.

The chain recombines TRBV7-2 with TRBJ1-5, with D maybe TRBD1 (5 bases). Germline assignment: CDR1 SGHTA and CDR2 FQGNSA. This CDR3 has 15 amino acids. The V gene lost 2 bases and the J gene lost 3 bases, with 11 bases spanning the gap. CDR3 DNA: TGTGCCAGCAGCTTACAGGGCCCTTACAATCAGCCCCAGCATTTT. It yields the protein CASSLQGPYNQPQHF. Together with reference TRBV7-2 and TRBJ1-5, the CDR3 gives the full variable domain: GAGVSQSPSNKVTEKGKDVELRCDPISGHTALYWYRQSLGQGLEFLIYFQGNSAPDKSGLPSDRFSAERTGGSVSTLTIQRTQQEDSAVYLCASSLQGPYNQPQHFGDGTRLSIL.